This TCR beta chain was found in a study of T cells in Graves' hyperthyroidism and ophthalmopathy. Fresh peripheral blood, 10 ml, was the source of the PBMCs. This clonotype was seen many times. V gave up 4 bases and J gave up 3 bases; unmatched junction bases: 17. CDR3 size: 20 residues. Germline V gene sequence: CDR1 SGHAT, CDR2 FQNNGV. RNA transcripts gave rise to amplified TCR beta CDR3 regions. The study used the HTBI primer set for a first-round RT-PCR of the TCR CDR3. Using its own MiXCR run on the multiplex PCR reads, TCRdb lists one record per CDR3 protein. The table lists around 520,000 distinct CDR3 sequences, about 15% of them singletons.

The specimen was blood. The clonotype comes from a woman between 35 and 50 years old with Graves' hyperthyroidism. The chain has TRBV11-2 and TRBJ2-7, with 14 bases identical to TRBD2. CDR3 bases: TGTGCCAGCAGCTCGTTGCCGGGACTAGCGGGAGTATTAAGACACTACGAGCAGTACTTC. Protein: CASSSLPGLAGVLRHYEQYF.